These 2 T cell receptor beta chains were sequenced from one sample in a study of cytomegalovirus exposure and HLA in healthy donors. A multiplex PCR was run with 60 Vbeta primers and 13 Jbeta primers. Repertoires were generated with immunoSEQ multiplex PCR, while TCRdb's copy carries only in-frame clones and drops some. The profile shows over 120,000 clones, around 81% of them singletons. Sequenced sample: PBMCs. The receptor set was obtained from a man aged 45 to 65 in good health and CMV-seronegative.

The chain combines TRBV5-1 with TRBJ2-7; 9 bases agree with TRBD1. Trimming cost V 4 bases and J 3 bases; bases outside gene matches: 8. The CDR3 totals 15 residues. The germline CDR1 and CDR2 sequences are SGHRS and YFSETQ. CDR3 DNA: TGCGCCAGCAGCCCTACAGGGGGCGCTTTCTACGAGCAGTACTTC. It is translated as CASSPTGGAFYEQYF.

The CDR3, as DNA: TGTGCTAGTGGTAAATCAGGTGGTCAGCCCCAGCATTTT. It codes for CASGKSGGQPQHF. V usage is TRBV12-5 and J usage is TRBJ1-5; D is unresolved. Trimming removed 5 bases at V and 6 bases at J, with 11 bases between. The germline CDR1 and CDR2 sequences are LGHNT and FRNRAP. This CDR3 is built from 13 residues.